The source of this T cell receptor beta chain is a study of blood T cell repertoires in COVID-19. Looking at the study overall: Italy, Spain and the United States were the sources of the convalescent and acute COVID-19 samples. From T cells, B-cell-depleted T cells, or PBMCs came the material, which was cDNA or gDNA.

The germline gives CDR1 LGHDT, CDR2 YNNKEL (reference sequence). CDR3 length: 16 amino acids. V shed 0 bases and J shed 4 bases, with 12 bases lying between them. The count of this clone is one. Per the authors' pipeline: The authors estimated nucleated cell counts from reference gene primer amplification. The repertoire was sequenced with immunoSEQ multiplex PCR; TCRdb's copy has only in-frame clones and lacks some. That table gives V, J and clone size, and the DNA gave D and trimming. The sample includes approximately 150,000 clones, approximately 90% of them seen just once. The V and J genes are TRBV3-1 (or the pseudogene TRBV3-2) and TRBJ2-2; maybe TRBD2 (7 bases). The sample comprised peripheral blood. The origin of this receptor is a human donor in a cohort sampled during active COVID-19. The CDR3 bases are TGTGCCAGCAGCCAAGAGAGGGGGAGGGCCACCGGGGAGCTGTTTTTT. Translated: CASSQERGRATGELFF.